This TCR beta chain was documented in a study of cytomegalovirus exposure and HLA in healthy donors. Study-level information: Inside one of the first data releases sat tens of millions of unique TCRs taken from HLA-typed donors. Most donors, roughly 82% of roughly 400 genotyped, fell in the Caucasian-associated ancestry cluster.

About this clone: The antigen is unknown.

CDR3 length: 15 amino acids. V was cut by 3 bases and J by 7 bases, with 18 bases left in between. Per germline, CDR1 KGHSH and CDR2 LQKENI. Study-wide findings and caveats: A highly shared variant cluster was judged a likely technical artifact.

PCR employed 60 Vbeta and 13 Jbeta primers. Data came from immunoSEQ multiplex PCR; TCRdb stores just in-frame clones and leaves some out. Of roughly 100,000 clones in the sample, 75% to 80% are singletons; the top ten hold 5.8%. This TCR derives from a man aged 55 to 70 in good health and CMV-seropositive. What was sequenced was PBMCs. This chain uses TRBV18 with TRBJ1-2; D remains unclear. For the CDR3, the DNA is TGTGCCAGCTCACCTATTGGACTGTCGAGCAGTGGCTACACCTTC. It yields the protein CASSPIGLSSSGYTF.